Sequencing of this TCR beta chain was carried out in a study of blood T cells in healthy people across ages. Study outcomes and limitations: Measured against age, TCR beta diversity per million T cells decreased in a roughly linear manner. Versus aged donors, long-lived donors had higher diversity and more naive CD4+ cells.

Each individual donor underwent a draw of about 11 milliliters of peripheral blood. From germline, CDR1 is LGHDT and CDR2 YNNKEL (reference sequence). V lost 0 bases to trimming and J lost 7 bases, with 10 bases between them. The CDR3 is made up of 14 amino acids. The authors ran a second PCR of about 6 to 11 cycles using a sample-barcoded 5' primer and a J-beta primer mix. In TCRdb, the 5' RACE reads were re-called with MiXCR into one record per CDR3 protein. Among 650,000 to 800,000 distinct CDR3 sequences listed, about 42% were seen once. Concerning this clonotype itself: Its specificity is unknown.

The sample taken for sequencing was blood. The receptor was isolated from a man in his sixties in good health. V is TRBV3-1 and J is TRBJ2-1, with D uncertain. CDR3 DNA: TGTGCCAGCAGCCAAGAGGCGTCCCGGAATGAGCAGTTCTTC. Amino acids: CASSQEASRNEQFF.